Reported below is one T cell receptor beta chain. This clone showed up just a few times. The antigen it recognizes is unknown. Base qualities are missing; no much larger clone stands one base away. The CDR3 measures 13 amino acids from cysteine to phenylalanine. Only the CDR3 region is kept as DNA, spanning 39 bases read in frame from base 1. Sequences SGHRS (CDR1) and YFSETQ (CDR2) are obtained from the germline V gene. The germline ends are 10 bases apart after V is trimmed by 0 bases and J by 6 bases. These data belong to a study of blood T cell repertoires in COVID-19 (dated by TCRdb to 2019 to 2021). Study-level background: Collaborator samples came from the United States, Italy and Spain and covered acute and convalescent phases of COVID-19. Subjects who had been exposed to COVID-19, were actively infected with it, or had recovered from it provided the deeply sampled blood TCRbeta repertoires that made up the dataset. Where available, HLA class I and class II types were taken from metadata supplied by the sample provider and were not determined by assay-based typing. The samples were drawn from two sources: the first 160 participants of the ongoing ImmuneRACE study, and 1,254 subjects contributed by 6 global collaborators. Nearly every sample came with metadata listing a de-identified subject ID, COVID-19 status, age in years and sex. The material from the prospective study consisted of cDNA or gDNA derived from T cells, B-cell-depleted T cells, or PBMCs. A freely available public database, intended as a resource for researchers studying the immune response to SARS-CoV-2, is where the repertoires were released.

Whole blood was collected in K2EDTA tubes by collaborating institutions according to the institutions' own protocols. For TCRbeta analysis, collaborator samples were shipped as frozen whole blood, as isolated PBMCs, or as DNA extracted from either sample type. Study-level results and caveats: Clinical and demographic metadata were provided uncurated, with the amount varying by source and participant.

TCRbeta CDR3 regions were amplified from genomic DNA by means of the immunoSEQ Assay, a bias-controlled multiplex PCR. Turning to the authors' computational methods: Within the assay, amplification of reference gene primers was used to estimate how many nucleated cells each sample contained. To quantify the absolute abundance of each unique TCRbeta CDR3 rearrangement, sequence reads were collapsed and filtered. For each sample, productive Simpson clonality was calculated as the square root of Simpson's diversity index across productive rearrangements. Entries here come from immuneACCESS through TCRdb and include only in-frame sequences with V and J called. Some clones fail to appear in such tables; in the studies checked, an unresolved V gene covers under half of the shortfall, and the cause of the remainder is unknown. The V and J calls and clone size come from that table; D and trimming were worked out from the DNA. This sample is represented by 180,000 or so clones; about 87% of them were singletons. 2.5% of the sample rests with the top ten.

This TCR was sampled from a man in his forties with active or convalescent COVID-19. Input material: peripheral blood. Rearrangement joined TRBV5-1 to TRBJ2-7; the D gene identity is not certain. The nucleotide sequence reads as follows: TGCGCCAGCAGCTTGGAGGCTAGGCGCGAGCAGTACTTC. This encodes CASSLEARREQYF. The CDR3 plus the reference TRBV5-1 and TRBJ2-7 genes for the other parts give the full variable domain: KAGVTQTPRYLIKTRGQQVTLSCSPISGHRSVSWYQQTPGQGLQFLFEYFSETQRNKGNFPGRFSGRQFSNSRSEMNVSTLELGDSALYLCASSLEARREQYFGPGTRLTVT.